The 27 T cell receptor beta chains below come from one sample, sequenced in a study of T cells in Graves' hyperthyroidism and ophthalmopathy. Amplification of TCR beta CDR3 regions was performed using RNA transcripts as template. Researchers ran a first-round RT-PCR on the TCR CDR3 using the HTBI primer set. TCRdb recomputed calls from the multiplex PCR reads with MiXCR, one row per CDR3 protein. The repertoire has 400,000 to 600,000 distinct CDR3 sequences, about a fifth of them found once; the top ten carry 26%. Sequenced material: blood. These TCRs come from a man aged 18 to 30 with Graves' hyperthyroidism.

This clonotype appeared many times. This sequence joins TRBV6-1 and TRBJ2-6; D might be TRBD2 (5 bases). The germline V gene encodes CDR1 MNHNS and CDR2 SASEGT. Trimming shortened V by 4 bases and J by 1 base, and 20 bases separated the two germline ends. The CDR3 contains 19 residues. The CDR3 loop is CASSVVSGPLLSGANVLTF. The CDR3 nucleotides read TGTGCCAGCAGTGTCGTAAGCGGACCGTTGCTATCTGGGGCCAACGTCCTGACTTTC.

This clonotype occurred a few times. The chain employs TRBV4-2 and TRBJ2-2, with 8 bases aligning to TRBD2. Germline lookup yields CDR1 LGHNA and CDR2 YNFKEQ. The CDR3 length is 17 residues. The V segment lost 3 bases and the J segment 4 bases; nucleotides outside the gene matches: 10. CDR3 bases: TGTGCCAGCAGCCATATACAAGCGGGGGAATTCACCGGGGAGCTGTTTTTT. This sequence encodes CASSHIQAGEFTGELFF.

This clonotype has at least ten counts. The gene calls are TRBV6-1 and TRBJ2-2; 9 nucleotides align to TRBD1. V trimming: 6 bases; J trimming: 6 bases; junction bases outside the gene matches: 8. This CDR3 region has 15 residues. Germline V gene sequence: CDR1 MNHNS, CDR2 SASEGT. CDR3 sequence reads: CASSLGQGVAGELFF. CDR3 nucleotide sequence: TGTGCCAGCAGCTTGGGACAGGGAGTGGCCGGGGAGCTGTTTTTT.

Many counts were recorded for this clonotype. The rearrangement uses TRBV28 and TRBJ1-2; 8 bases align to TRBD1. The trim removed 5 bases at V and 0 bases at J, leaving 8 bases unmatched. The germline V gene encodes CDR1 MDHEN and CDR2 SYDVKM. The CDR3 loop spans 16 amino acids. The DNA for the CDR3 is TGTGCCAGCAGTACCATCCGGACAGGGCCTAACTATGGCTACACCTTC. It codes for CASSTIRTGPNYGYTF.

V usage is TRBV10-3 and J usage is TRBJ2-2; no definite D call. Germline values: CDR1 ENHRY, CDR2 SYGVKD. The ends were cut back, 2 bases at V and 3 bases at J, with 7 bases in the middle. The CDR3 has 14 residues. The DNA of the CDR3 is TGTGCCATCAGTGAGGGGGTGTACACCGGGGAGCTGTTTTTT. Translating gives CAISEGVYTGELFF.

The V call is TRBV12-3 or TRBV12-4, the J call TRBJ1-1; a weak D match, TRBD1 (6 bases). CDR3 length: 17 residues. The V end lost 6 bases, the J end lost 1 base, and 21 bases lay between the germline ends. The CDR3 spells CASRLKWQGQANTEAFF. In nucleotides, the CDR3 is TGTGCCAGCAGGTTGAAATGGCAGGGGCAAGCGAACACTGAAGCTTTCTTT.

This clonotype was seen at least ten times. This chain connects TRBV7-9 to TRBJ2-7, with TRBD2 identical over 7 bases. Germline assignment: CDR1 SEHNR and CDR2 FQNEAQ (reference sequence). CDR3 length equals 14 residues. The V gene end was trimmed by 3 bases and the J gene end by 5 bases; junction bases not matched to a gene: 7. Here the CDR3 DNA reads TGTGCCAGCAGCTTGGGAGGGGTCCCCCACGAGCAGTACTTC. It specifies CASSLGGVPHEQYF. The complete variable domain, with remaining parts taken from reference TRBV7-9 and TRBJ2-7, reads DTGVSQNPRHKITKRGQNVTFRCDPISEHNRLYWYRQTLGQGPEFLTYFQNEAQLEKSRLLSDRFSAERPKGSFSTLEIQRTEQGDSAMYLCASSLGGVPHEQYFGPGTRLTVT.

Turning to this clonotype: The junction differs from germline at one of its ends, possibly a read error. This chain links TRBV28 with TRBJ1-6; D is perhaps TRBD1 (5 bases). The CDR3 extends over 15 amino acids. CDR1 is MDHEN, CDR2 SYDVKM, per germline. The CDR3 is CANSLRPGYNSPLHF. The CDR3 coding sequence is TGTGCCAACAGTTTGAGGCCAGGGTATAATTCACCCCTCCACTTT.

This clonotype was found many times. The chain links TRBV25-1 to TRBJ2-5; D is perhaps TRBD1 (5 bases). From germline, CDR1 is MGHDK and CDR2 SYGVNS. The V end lost 3 bases, the J end lost 4 bases, and 9 bases lay between the germline ends. This CDR3 has 13 residues. DNA of the CDR3: TGTGCCAGCAGTGAGCAGGGTGTAGAGACCCAGTACTTC. This gives the protein CASSEQGVETQYF.

A remark on this clonotype: The CDR3 does not end in the conserved phenylalanine or tryptophan, so this is likely a read error. This chain uses TRBV3-1 with TRBJ2-7; tentatively, D is TRBD1 (5 bases). Germline V gene data show CDR1 as LGHDT and CDR2 as YNNKEL (reference sequence). With 1 base removed from V and 4 bases from J, the gap between germline ends came to 11 bases. The CDR3 consists of 14 residues. CDR3 nucleotides: TGTGCCAGCAGCCAAGGGGCCAGGGCTTACGAGCAGTACCTC. This sequence encodes CASSQGARAYEQYL.

About this clonotype itself: Without the conserved terminal phenylalanine or tryptophan, this CDR3 likely stems from a read error. The genes are TRBV12-3 or TRBV12-4 and TRBJ1-3; D is ambiguous. Trimming cost V 5 bases and J 2 bases, with 16 bases left between them. CDR3 length: 16 amino acids. CDR3 region: CASSPPPASPGNTIYS. The CDR3 DNA follows: TGTGCCAGCAGTCCTCCCCCGGCCTCACCTGGAAACACCATATATTCT.

The V gene is TRBV9, the J gene TRBJ2-2; D gene ambiguous. V dropped 3 bases and J dropped 4 bases, with 4 bases sitting between them. The CDR3 consists of 12 residues. Germline V lookup: CDR1 SGDLS, CDR2 YYNGEE. CDR3 coding DNA: TGTGCCAGCAGCGAAGTCACCGGGGAGCTGTTTTTT. Amino acids: CASSEVTGELFF.

With regard to this clonotype: One junction end disagrees with the germline gene, perhaps due to a read error. The chain employs TRBV12-3 or TRBV12-4 and TRBJ2-5, with D perhaps TRBD1 or TRBD2 (5 bases each). The CDR3 runs 15 residues. CDR3 sequence (DNA): TGTGCCAGCAGTTTGAGGGGAACCGCCCAAGAGGCCCAGTACTTC. It codes for CASSLRGTAQEAQYF.

In this sample, this clonotype turned up many times. The chain is built from TRBV24-1 and TRBJ2-7; D remains ambiguous. Germline CDR1 is KGHDR and CDR2 is SFDVKD. The CDR3 extends over 11 amino acids. V was clipped by 1 base and J by 6 bases, with 3 bases between them. CDR3 DNA: TGTGCCACCAGTGATTTCGGCGAGCAGTACTTC. Encoded protein: CATSDFGEQYF.

This clonotype has a count of ten or more. The rearrangement joins TRBV28 to TRBJ2-7; D tentatively reads TRBD1 or TRBD2 (5 bases each). CDR3 length equals 13 residues. Germline CDR1 reads MDHEN; CDR2 reads SYDVKM. V gave up 6 bases and J gave up 7 bases, with 16 bases separating them. The CDR3 nucleotides read TGTGCCAGCAGCCTTGGGGGTCTAGGGGAGCAGTACTTC. Translation gives CASSLGGLGEQYF.

The genes are TRBV28 and TRBJ1-2, with 7 bases matching TRBD1. J was trimmed by 3 bases and V by 7 bases; bases with no gene match: 8. The CDR3 has 14 amino acids. Germline-derived CDR1 and CDR2 are MDHEN and SYDVKM. The CDR3 spells CASTYQGGDYGYTF. The CDR3 coding sequence is TGTGCCAGCACCTATCAGGGGGGGGACTATGGCTACACCTTC.

Concerning this clonotype: A much more abundant neighbour one base away suggests this may be a read error. This CDR3 is CASCSGPAGNTIYF. The CDR3 DNA follows: TGTGCCAGCTGCTCAGGGCCAGCCGGAAACACCATATATTTT. The chain has TRBV28 and TRBJ1-3; TRBD1 might be the D (5 bases). Germline CDR1 is MDHEN and CDR2 is SYDVKM. V shed 8 bases and J shed 4 bases, with 15 bases lying between them. The CDR3 is 14 amino acids.

V gene TRBV20-1 combines with J gene TRBJ1-1; weak D call: TRBD1 (5 bases). Trimming removed 2 bases at V and 4 bases at J, with 11 bases between. There are 13 residues in the CDR3. From germline, CDR1 is DFQATT and CDR2 SNEGSKA (reference sequence). CDR3 sequence reads: CSARWGKGTEAFF. CDR3 nucleotide sequence: TGCAGTGCTAGATGGGGCAAAGGCACTGAAGCTTTCTTT.

This clonotype was seen more than once but under ten times. V and J are TRBV9 and TRBJ2-2; D gene unclear. The CDR3 has 14 amino acids. CDR1 and CDR2 (germline): SGDLS, YYNGEE. V was trimmed by 3 bases and J by 0 bases, leaving 6 bases between them. The CDR3 DNA reads TGTGCCAGCAGCGGTCGGACGAACACCGGGGAGCTGTTTTTT. Amino acid sequence: CASSGRTNTGELFF.

The rearrangement links TRBV12-3 or TRBV12-4 to TRBJ1-6; TRBD1 agrees at 9 bases. The CDR3 runs 14 residues. Germline trimming cut 5 bases from V and 10 bases from J; bases unmatched to any gene: 6. CDR3 sequence: CASSVDRGSSPLHF. The CDR3 DNA sequence: TGTGCCAGCAGTGTCGACAGGGGGTCGTCACCCCTCCACTTT.

This clonotype was seen only a few times. This chain links TRBV13 with TRBJ2-2; D call uncertain. CDR3 size: 14 residues. Trimming took off 8 bases at V and 4 bases at J, with 14 bases between the two ends. The V gene's germline CDR1 is PRHDT and CDR2 FYEKMQ (reference sequence). The CDR3 nucleotides read TGTGCCAGCGCTCCCGGGTTGAGCACCGGGGAGCTGTTTTTT. As protein: CASAPGLSTGELFF.

In this sample, this clonotype turned up many times. This chain links TRBV28 with TRBJ2-2; D call uncertain. V was cut by 6 bases and J by 7 bases, with 9 bases left in between. Looked up from germline, CDR1 is MDHEN and CDR2 is SYDVKM. The CDR3 consists of 12 residues. CDR3: CASSPLHGELFF. In DNA, the CDR3 is TGTGCCAGCAGCCCCCTGCACGGGGAGCTGTTTTTT. Variable domain in full (rest from reference TRBV28 and TRBJ2-2): DVKVTQSSRYLVKRTGEKVFLECVQDMDHENMFWYRQDPGLGLRLIYFSYDVKMKEKGDIPEGYSVSREKKERFSLILESASTNQTSMYLCASSPLHGELFFGEGSRLTVL.

This clonotype was counted ten times or more. The V call is TRBV29-1, the J call TRBJ1-2; no clear D. The CDR3 spans 11 residues. Between the trimmed V and J ends, which lost 4 bases and 6 bases, there was a span of 9 bases. Germline lookup yields CDR1 SQVTM and CDR2 ANQGSEA. The CDR3 here is CSVVGSDGYTF. Written as DNA, the CDR3 is TGCAGCGTTGTAGGGTCAGATGGCTACACCTTC.

The rearrangement uses TRBV6-5 and TRBJ1-1, with D uncertain. CDR3 length: 14 residues. Per germline, CDR1 MNHEY and CDR2 SVGAGI. Trimming shortened V by 2 bases and J by 4 bases, and 11 bases separated the two germline ends. CDR3 DNA: TGTGCCAGCAGTTACAGTAGGAGGGCCACTGAAGCTTTCTTT. Translation: CASSYSRRATEAFF.

This clonotype was observed many times. The gene calls are TRBV19 and TRBJ1-1, with 9 bases fitting TRBD1. The ends lost 7 bases at V and 4 bases at J; junction bases unmatched: 10. CDR1 and CDR2 from the germline V gene are LNHDA and SQIVND (reference sequence). The CDR3 is 15 residues long. CDR3: CASTTTGTGLTEAFF. Here the CDR3 DNA reads TGTGCCAGTACCACCACCGGGACAGGGCTCACTGAAGCTTTCTTT.

This clonotype has more than one count but fewer than ten. The rearrangement joins TRBV3-1 to TRBJ2-5; the D is unclear. V was pared by 2 bases and J by 1 base, with 11 bases between. The CDR3 sequence is 15 residues long. CDR1 is LGHDT, CDR2 YNNKEL, per germline (reference sequence). CDR3 sequence (DNA): TGTGCCAGCAGCCAAACGGTAGGAGCCCAAGAGACCCAGTACTTC. Amino acid sequence: CASSQTVGAQETQYF.

On this clonotype itself: A much larger clone is a single base away; this may be a read error. DNA for the CDR3: TGTGCCAGCAGTAGAACGGGGCCTCTTCCCGAGCAGTACTTC. Its protein is CASSRTGPLPEQYF. The V call is TRBV12-3 or TRBV12-4, the J call TRBJ2-7; D tentatively fits TRBD1 or TRBD2 (5 bases each). The V gene lost 5 bases and the J gene lost 6 bases, with 17 bases spanning the gap. The CDR3 is made up of 14 amino acids.